This T cell receptor (beta chain) stems from a study of shared clonotypes between healthy human individuals. Assay used: immunoSEQ multiplex PCR; TCRdb lists only in-frame clones, some missing. The table shows 740,000 or so clones, with roughly 73% occurring only once. This clone was counted a few times. This clonotype originated in a woman aged 30 to 39 in good health. Specimen: memory CD4+ T cells sorted from blood. The subset denotes: CD45RA-negative fraction.

The CDR3 loop reads CASSFGTGKREQYF. The CDR3 nucleotides are TGTGCCAGCAGCTTCGGGACGGGGAAGAGGGAGCAGTACTTC. The V gene is TRBV11-2, the J gene TRBJ2-7; either TRBD1 or TRBD2 may supply D (5 bases each). This CDR3 is 14 amino acids long. V dropped 3 bases and J dropped 7 bases, with 16 bases sitting between them. Germline V gene sequence: CDR1 SGHAT, CDR2 FQNNGV.